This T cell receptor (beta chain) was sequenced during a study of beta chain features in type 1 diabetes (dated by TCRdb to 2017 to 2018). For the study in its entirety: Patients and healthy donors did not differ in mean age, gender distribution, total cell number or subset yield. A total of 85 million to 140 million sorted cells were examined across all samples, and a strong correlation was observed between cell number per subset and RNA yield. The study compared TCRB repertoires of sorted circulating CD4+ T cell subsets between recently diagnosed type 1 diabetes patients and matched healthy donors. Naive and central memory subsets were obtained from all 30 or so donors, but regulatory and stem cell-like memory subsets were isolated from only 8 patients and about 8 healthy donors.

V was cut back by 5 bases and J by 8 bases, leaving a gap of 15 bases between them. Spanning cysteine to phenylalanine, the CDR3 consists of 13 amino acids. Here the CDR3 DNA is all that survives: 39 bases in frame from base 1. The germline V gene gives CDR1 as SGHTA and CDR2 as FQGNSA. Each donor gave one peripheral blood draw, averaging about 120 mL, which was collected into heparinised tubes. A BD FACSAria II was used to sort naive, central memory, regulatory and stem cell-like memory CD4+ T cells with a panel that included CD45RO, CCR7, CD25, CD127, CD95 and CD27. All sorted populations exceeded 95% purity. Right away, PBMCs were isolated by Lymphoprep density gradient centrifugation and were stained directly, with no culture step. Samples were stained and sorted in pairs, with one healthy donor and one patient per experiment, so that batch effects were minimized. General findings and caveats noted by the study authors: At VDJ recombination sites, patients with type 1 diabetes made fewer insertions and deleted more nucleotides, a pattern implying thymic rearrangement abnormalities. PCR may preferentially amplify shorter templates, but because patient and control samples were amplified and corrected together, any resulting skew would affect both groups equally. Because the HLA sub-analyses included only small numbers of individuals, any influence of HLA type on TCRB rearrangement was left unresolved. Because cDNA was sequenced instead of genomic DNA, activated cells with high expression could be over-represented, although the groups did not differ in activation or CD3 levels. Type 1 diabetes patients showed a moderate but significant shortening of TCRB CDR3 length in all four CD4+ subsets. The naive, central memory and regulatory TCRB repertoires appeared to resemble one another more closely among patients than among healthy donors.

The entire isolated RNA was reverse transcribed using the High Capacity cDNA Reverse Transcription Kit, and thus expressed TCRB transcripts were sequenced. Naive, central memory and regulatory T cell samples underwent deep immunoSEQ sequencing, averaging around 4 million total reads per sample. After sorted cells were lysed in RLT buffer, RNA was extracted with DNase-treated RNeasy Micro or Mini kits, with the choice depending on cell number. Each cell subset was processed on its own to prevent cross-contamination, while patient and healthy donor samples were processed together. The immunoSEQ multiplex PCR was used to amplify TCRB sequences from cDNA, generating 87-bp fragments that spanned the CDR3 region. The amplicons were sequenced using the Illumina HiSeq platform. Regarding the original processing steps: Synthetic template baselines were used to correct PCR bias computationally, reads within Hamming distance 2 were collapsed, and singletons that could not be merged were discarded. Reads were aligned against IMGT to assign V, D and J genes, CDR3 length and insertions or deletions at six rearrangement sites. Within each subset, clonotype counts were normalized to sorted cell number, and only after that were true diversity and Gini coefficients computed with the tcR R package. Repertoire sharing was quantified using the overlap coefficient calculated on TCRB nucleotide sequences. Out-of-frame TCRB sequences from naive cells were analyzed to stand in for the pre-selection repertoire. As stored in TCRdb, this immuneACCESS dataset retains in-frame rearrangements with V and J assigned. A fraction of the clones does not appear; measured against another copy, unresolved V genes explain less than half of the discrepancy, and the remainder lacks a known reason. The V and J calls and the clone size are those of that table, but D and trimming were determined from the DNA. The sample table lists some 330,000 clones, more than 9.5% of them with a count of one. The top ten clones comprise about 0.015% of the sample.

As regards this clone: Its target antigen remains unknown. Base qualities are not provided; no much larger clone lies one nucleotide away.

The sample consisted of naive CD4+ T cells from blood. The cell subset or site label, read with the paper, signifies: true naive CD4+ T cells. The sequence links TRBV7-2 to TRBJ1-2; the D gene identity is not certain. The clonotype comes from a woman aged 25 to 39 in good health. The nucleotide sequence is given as TGTGCCAGCAGCCCACATGAGGTGCGCGGCTACACCTTC. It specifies CASSPHEVRGYTF.